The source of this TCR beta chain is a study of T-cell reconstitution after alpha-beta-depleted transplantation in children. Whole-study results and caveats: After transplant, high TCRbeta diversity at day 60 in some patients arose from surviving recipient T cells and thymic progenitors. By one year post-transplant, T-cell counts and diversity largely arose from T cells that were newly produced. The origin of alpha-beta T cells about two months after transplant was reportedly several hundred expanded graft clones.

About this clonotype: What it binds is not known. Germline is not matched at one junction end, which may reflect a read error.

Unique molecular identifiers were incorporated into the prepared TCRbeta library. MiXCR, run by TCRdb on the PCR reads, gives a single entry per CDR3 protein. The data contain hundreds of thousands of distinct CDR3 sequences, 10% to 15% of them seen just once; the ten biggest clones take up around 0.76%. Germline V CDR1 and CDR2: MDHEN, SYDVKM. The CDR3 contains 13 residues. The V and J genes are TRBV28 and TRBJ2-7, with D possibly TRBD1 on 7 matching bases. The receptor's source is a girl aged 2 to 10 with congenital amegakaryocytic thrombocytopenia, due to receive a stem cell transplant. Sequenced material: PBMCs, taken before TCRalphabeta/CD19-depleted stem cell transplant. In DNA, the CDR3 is TGTGCCAGCAGGTCACAGGGGAGGAACGACCAGTACTTC. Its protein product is CASRSQGRNDQYF.